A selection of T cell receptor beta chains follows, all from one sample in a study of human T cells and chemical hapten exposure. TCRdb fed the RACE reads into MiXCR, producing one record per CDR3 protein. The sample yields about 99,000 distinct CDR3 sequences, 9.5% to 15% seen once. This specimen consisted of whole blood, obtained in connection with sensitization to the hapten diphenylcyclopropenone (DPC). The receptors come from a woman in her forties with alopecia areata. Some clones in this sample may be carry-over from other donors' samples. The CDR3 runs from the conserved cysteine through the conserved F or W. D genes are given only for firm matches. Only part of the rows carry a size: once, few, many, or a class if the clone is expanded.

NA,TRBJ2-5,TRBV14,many,CASSQEETQYF,TGTGCCAGCAGCCAGGAGGAGACCCAGTACTTC
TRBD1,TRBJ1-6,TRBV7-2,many,CASSLSDRGFNSPLHF,TGTGCCAGCAGCTTAAGTGACAGGGGTTTCAATTCACCCCTCCACTTT
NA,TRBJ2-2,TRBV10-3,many,CAISERAGHTGELFF,TGTGCCATCAGTGAAAGGGCCGGTCACACCGGGGAGCTGTTTTTT
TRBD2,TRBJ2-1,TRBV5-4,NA,CASSSKSLSGSSYNEQFF,TGTGCCAGCAGCTCGAAGAGCCTTAGCGGGAGCTCCTACAATGAGCAGTTCTTC
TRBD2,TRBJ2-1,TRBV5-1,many,CASSLGISGRAVGDEQFF,TGCGCCAGCAGCTTGGGAATTAGCGGGAGGGCAGTCGGTGATGAGCAGTTCTTC
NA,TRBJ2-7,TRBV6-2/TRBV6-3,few,CASSRDGLSYEQYF,TGTGCCAGCAGTCGCGACGGGCTCTCCTACGAGCAGTACTTC
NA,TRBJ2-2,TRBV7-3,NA,CASSPQGGAGELFF,TGTGCCAGCAGCCCGCAGGGGGGCGCCGGGGAGCTGTTTTTT
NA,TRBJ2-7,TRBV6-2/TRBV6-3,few,CASSDAEEYEQYF,TGTGCCAGCAGTGATGCCGAAGAGTACGAGCAGTACTTC
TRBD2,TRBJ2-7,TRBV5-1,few,CASSLSLRLAGGREQYF,TGCGCCAGCAGCTTGAGCCTTCGACTAGCGGGAGGACGCGAGCAGTACTTC
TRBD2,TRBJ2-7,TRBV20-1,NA,CSATGAGVGAGGEQYF,TGCAGTGCAACCGGGGCGGGGGTTGGAGCGGGAGGCGAGCAGTACTTC
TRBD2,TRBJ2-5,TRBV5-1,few,CASRREALQETQYF,TGCGCCAGCAGGCGGGAGGCGCTCCAAGAGACCCAGTACTTC
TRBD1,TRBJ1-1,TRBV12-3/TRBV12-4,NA,CASRGQANTEAFF,TGTGCCAGCAGAGGACAGGCGAACACTGAAGCTTTCTTT
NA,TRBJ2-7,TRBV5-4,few,CASSFDRTSYEQYF,TGTGCCAGCAGCTTTGACAGAACCTCCTACGAGCAGTACTTC
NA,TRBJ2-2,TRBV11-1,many,CASSISPALTGELFF,TGTGCCAGCAGCATTAGCCCCGCACTTACCGGGGAGCTGTTTTTT
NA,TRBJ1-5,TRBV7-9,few,CASSLEGTQPQHF,TGTGCCAGCAGCTTAGAGGGAACACAGCCCCAGCATTTT
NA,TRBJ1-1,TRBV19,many,CASRQNTEAFF,TGTGCCAGTAGACAAAACACTGAAGCTTTCTTT
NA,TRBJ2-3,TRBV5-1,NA,CASSLVAAGNTDTQYF,TGCGCCAGCAGCTTGGTGGCCGCGGGGAACACAGATACGCAGTATTTT
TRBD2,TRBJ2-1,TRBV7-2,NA,CASSLQRGEQFF,TGTGCCAGCAGCTTACAGCGGGGTGAGCAGTTCTTC
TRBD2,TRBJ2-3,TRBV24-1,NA,CATSDFSGVGTDTQYF,TGTGCCACCAGTGATTTTAGCGGGGTAGGGACAGATACGCAGTATTTT
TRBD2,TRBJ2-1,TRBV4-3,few,CASSQGPASGRANEQFF,TGCGCCAGCAGCCAGGGCCCTGCTAGCGGGAGGGCCAATGAGCAGTTCTTC
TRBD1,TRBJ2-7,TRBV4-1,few,CASSTPGQASYEQYF,TGCGCCAGCAGCACACCGGGACAGGCATCCTACGAGCAGTACTTC
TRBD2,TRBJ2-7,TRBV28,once,CASLPGGRSEQYF,TGTGCCAGCCTTCCTGGCGGGAGGAGCGAGCAGTACTTC
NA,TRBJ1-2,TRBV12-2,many,CASRFGGQGYGYTF,TGTGCAAGTCGCTTCGGAGGACAGGGCTATGGCTACACCTTC
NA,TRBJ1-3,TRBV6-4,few,CASSESWGSGNTIYF,TGTGCCAGCAGTGAATCGTGGGGCTCTGGAAACACCATATATTTT
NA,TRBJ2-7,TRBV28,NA,CASSLHGGVYEQYF,TGTGCCAGCAGTTTACACGGAGGAGTCTACGAGCAGTACTTC
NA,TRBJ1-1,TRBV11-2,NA,CASSSSVANTEAFF,TGTGCCAGCAGCTCTAGCGTGGCGAACACTGAAGCTTTCTTT
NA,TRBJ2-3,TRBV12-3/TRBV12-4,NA,CASSPAAGTDTQYF,TGTGCCAGCAGTCCGGCGGCAGGCACAGATACGCAGTATTTT
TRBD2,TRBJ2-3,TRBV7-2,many,CASSQGLDADTQYF,TGTGCCAGCAGCCAGGGACTAGACGCAGATACGCAGTATTTT
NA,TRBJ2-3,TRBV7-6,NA,CASSLAPVVDTQYF,TGTGCCAGCAGCTTAGCACCGGTAGTAGATACGCAGTATTTT
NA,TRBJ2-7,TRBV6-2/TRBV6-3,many,CASSYHKGGEQYF,TGTGCCAGCAGTTACCACAAGGGTGGCGAGCAGTACTTC
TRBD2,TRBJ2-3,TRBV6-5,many,CASSSGRVTDTQYF,TGTGCCAGCAGTAGCGGGAGGGTAACAGATACGCAGTATTTT
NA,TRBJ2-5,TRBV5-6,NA,CASSLPSVTQETQYF,TGTGCCAGCAGCCTTCCAAGCGTGACCCAAGAGACCCAGTACTTC
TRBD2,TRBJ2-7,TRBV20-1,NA,CSAREGGLAYEQYF,TGCAGTGCTAGAGAGGGGGGACTAGCCTACGAGCAGTACTTC
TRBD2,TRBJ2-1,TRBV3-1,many,CASSRRAGREGEQFF,TGTGCCAGCAGCCGCAGGGCCGGGAGGGAAGGAGAGCAGTTCTTC
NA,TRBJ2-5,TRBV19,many,CASSTGWLRQETQYF,TGTGCCAGTAGTACCGGATGGCTACGCCAAGAGACCCAGTACTTC
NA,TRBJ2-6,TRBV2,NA,CASSTSTALPGANVLTF,TGTGCCAGCAGTACTTCTACGGCTTTACCTGGGGCCAACGTCCTGACTTTC
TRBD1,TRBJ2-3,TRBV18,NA,CASSSLSAGTGPSDTQYF,TGTGCCAGCTCATCGCTATCGGCCGGGACAGGCCCCTCAGATACGCAGTATTTT
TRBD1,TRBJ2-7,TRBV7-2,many,CASSSGQGSPYEQYF,TGTGCCAGCAGCTCCGGACAGGGGTCCCCCTACGAGCAGTACTTC
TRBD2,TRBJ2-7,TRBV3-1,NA,CASSRGLAGSSYEQYF,TGTGCCAGCAGCCGGGGACTAGCGGGAAGCTCCTACGAGCAGTACTTC
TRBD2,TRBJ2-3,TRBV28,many,CARKGGRAEADTQYF,TGTGCCAGAAAGGGCGGGAGGGCAGAGGCGGATACGCAGTATTTT
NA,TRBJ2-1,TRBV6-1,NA,CASSQQAHEFF,TGTGCCAGCAGTCAACAGGCCCATGAGTTCTTC
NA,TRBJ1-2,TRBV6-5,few,CASSDGQGVFYGYTF,TGTGCCAGCAGTGATGGGCAGGGTGTTTTCTATGGCTACACCTTC
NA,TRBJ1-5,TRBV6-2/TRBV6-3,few,CASSFVNQPQHF,TGTGCCAGCAGTTTTGTGAATCAGCCCCAGCATTTT
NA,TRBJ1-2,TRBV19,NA,CASSARDTSRYGYTF,TGTGCCAGTAGTGCCCGGGACACAAGCAGATATGGCTACACCTTC
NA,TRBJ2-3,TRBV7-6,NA,CASSRLVTDTQYF,TGTGCCAGCAGCCGACTTGTCACAGATACGCAGTATTTT
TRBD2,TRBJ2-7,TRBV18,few,CASSVGTSGVYEQYF,TGTGCCAGCTCAGTCGGGACTAGCGGTGTCTACGAGCAGTACTTC
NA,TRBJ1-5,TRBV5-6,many,CASSLGLSNQPQHF,TGTGCCAGCAGCTTAGGGTTAAGCAATCAGCCCCAGCATTTT
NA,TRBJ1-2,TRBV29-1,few,CSVDGTLYGYTF,TGCAGCGTTGACGGCACCCTTTATGGCTACACCTTC
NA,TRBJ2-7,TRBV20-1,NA,CSASGRKYEQYF,TGCAGTGCTAGCGGGAGAAAGTACGAGCAGTACTTC
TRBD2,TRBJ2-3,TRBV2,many,CASSERGTRSTDTQYF,TGTGCCAGCAGTGAACGCGGGACTAGAAGCACAGATACGCAGTATTTT
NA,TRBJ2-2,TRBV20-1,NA,CSASYLTGELFF,TGCAGTGCTAGCTATCTCACCGGGGAGCTGTTTTTT
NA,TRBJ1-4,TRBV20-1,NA,CSAEAGEKLFF,TGCAGTGCTGAAGCAGGTGAAAAACTGTTTTTT
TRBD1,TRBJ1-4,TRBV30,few,CAWRLDRDGEKLFF,TGTGCCTGGAGGCTCGACAGGGACGGCGAAAAACTGTTTTTT
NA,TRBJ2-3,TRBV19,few,CASSMGLADTQYF,TGTGCCAGTAGTATGGGACTGGCAGATACGCAGTATTTT
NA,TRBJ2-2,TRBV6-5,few,CASSYTGISNTGELFF,TGTGCCAGCAGTTACACAGGGATTTCAAACACCGGGGAGCTGTTTTTT
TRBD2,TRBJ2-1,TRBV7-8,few,CASSQGLAGGPVNEQFF,TGTGCCAGCAGCCAGGGACTAGCGGGAGGGCCGGTCAATGAGCAGTTCTTC
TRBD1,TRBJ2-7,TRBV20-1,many,CSARDAGQATYEQYF,TGCAGTGCTAGGGACGCGGGACAGGCGACCTACGAGCAGTACTTC
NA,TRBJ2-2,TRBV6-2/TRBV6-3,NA,CASSRTRGGLATGELFF,TGTGCCAGCAGCCGAACCCGTGGGGGCCTTGCAACCGGGGAGCTGTTTTTT
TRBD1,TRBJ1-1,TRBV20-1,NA,CSAKTGGGTEAFF,TGCAGTGCTAAAACAGGGGGCGGCACTGAAGCTTTCTTT